These 25 T cell receptor beta chains came from one sample sequenced in a study of blood T cells in healthy people across ages. A sample-barcoded 5' primer and a J-beta primer mix were used in a second PCR of about 7 to 12 cycles. A single record per CDR3 protein comes from TCRdb applying MiXCR to the 5' RACE reads. This sample has about 1,400,000 distinct CDR3 sequences, with roughly 59% found just once. Sequencing was carried out using blood. The receptors derive from a man between 18 and 35 years old in good health.

The V gene is TRBV29-1, the J gene TRBJ2-7; maybe TRBD2 (5 bases). Trimming shortened V by 5 bases and J by 10 bases, and 24 bases separated the two germline ends. The CDR3 loop spans 14 amino acids. The germline gives CDR1 SQVTM, CDR2 ANQGSEA. CDR3 in amino acids: CSVTARVGSEAQYF. CDR3 coding DNA: TGCAGCGTTACGGCAAGGGTTGGGAGTGAGGCCCAGTACTTC.

This sequence joins TRBV3-1 and TRBJ2-3, with D unclear. The CDR3 runs 16 residues. CDR1 and CDR2 (germline): LGHDT, YNNKEL (reference sequence). V gave up 1 base and J gave up 0 bases, with 11 bases separating them. The CDR3 DNA reads as TGTGCCAGCAGCCAAGGAGTGGCGACTAGCACAGATACGCAGTATTTT. Translating it yields CASSQGVATSTDTQYF.

This clonotype has just a few counts. The genes are TRBV5-1 and TRBJ2-3; possible D gene TRBD1, 5 bases. The V gene's germline CDR1 is SGHRS and CDR2 YFSETQ. V was shortened by 4 bases and J by 4 bases, with 7 bases between the two germline ends. The CDR3 has 12 residues. This CDR3 is CASSRGPDTQYF. The CDR3 DNA sequence: TGCGCCAGCAGCAGGGGTCCAGATACGCAGTATTTT.

As DNA, the CDR3 is TGCGCCAGCAGCCGAAGTGAAAAACTGTTTTTT. This translates into CASSRSEKLFF. V usage is TRBV4-1 and J usage is TRBJ1-4, with D uncertain. The V and J ends lost 4 bases and 7 bases respectively, with 4 bases between them. This CDR3 is built from 11 residues. From germline, CDR1 is MGHRA and CDR2 YSYEKL.

As concerns this clonotype: One junction end disagrees with the germline gene, perhaps due to a read error. V gene TRBV6-1 combines with J gene TRBJ1-2, with D hard to call. Germline loops: CDR1 MNHNS, CDR2 SASEGT. This CDR3 is 8 amino acids long. CDR3 loop: CAGSGYTF. Written as DNA, the CDR3 is TGTGCCGGCAGTGGCTACACCTTC.

The chain uses TRBV4-1 and TRBJ2-1; 10 positions agree with TRBD1. The germline V gene encodes CDR1 MGHRA and CDR2 YSYEKL. The J segment lost 10 bases and the V segment lost 4 bases, leaving 16 bases of the junction unmatched. The CDR3 extends over 17 amino acids. Here the CDR3 DNA reads TGCGCCAGCAGCCCCAAGCCGTTGACAGGGGGCGGCCACGAGCAGTTCTTC. This sequence encodes CASSPKPLTGGGHEQFF.

A few counts support this clonotype. This chain connects TRBV2 to TRBJ2-7; 9 bases align to TRBD1. CDR3 length equals 13 residues. CDR1 SNHLY and CDR2 FYNNEI come from the germline V gene. The CDR3 DNA is TGTGCTAGCGAACCGGGACAGGGCTACGAGCAGTACTTC. Residues: CASEPGQGYEQYF.

The gene calls are TRBV15 and TRBJ2-6, with D perhaps matching TRBD1 (7 bases). V lost 2 bases and J 3 bases, leaving 17 bases between the germline ends. Germline lookup yields CDR1 LNHNV and CDR2 YYDKDF (reference sequence). This CDR3 contains 18 residues. For the CDR3, the DNA is TGTGCCACCAGCAGACTACAACAGGGGCGGGATGGGGCCAACGTCCTGACTTTC. Translation: CATSRLQQGRDGANVLTF.

Only a few counts were recorded for this clonotype. This chain connects TRBV29-1 to TRBJ2-4; 15 bases align to TRBD2. V gave up 6 bases and J gave up 0 bases; unmatched junction bases: 9. Germline CDR1 reads SQVTM; CDR2 reads ANQGSEA. This CDR3 contains 18 residues. CDR3: CSVRILGLAGGAKNIQYF. DNA for the CDR3: TGCAGCGTGAGAATCCTGGGACTAGCGGGGGGAGCCAAAAACATTCAGTACTTC. Based on the CDR3 plus reference TRBV29-1 and TRBJ2-4, the full variable domain is SAVISQKPSRDICQRGTSLTIQCQVDSQVTMMFWYRQQPGQSLTLIATANQGSEATYESGFVIDKFPISRPNLTFSTLTVSNMSPEDSSIYLCSVRILGLAGGAKNIQYFGAGTRLSVL.

J is TRBJ1-5 and V is TRBV12-3 or TRBV12-4; a possible D gene is TRBD1 (5 bases). Trimming cost V 4 bases and J 3 bases, with 19 bases left between them. CDR3 size: 17 residues. DNA for the CDR3: TGTGCCAGCAGTTCTCACTTTGGGCAGGGAGACAATCAGCCCCAGCATTTT. Residues: CASSSHFGQGDNQPQHF.

V usage is TRBV20-1 and J usage is TRBJ1-2, with D possibly TRBD1 on 5 matching bases. The germline V gene encodes CDR1 DFQATT and CDR2 SNEGSKA (reference sequence). Trimming left V 3 bases short and J 6 bases short, with 17 bases between. This CDR3 contains 14 residues. The DNA for the CDR3 is TGCAGTGCTAGCTCCAGGGAAAGGGTCCATGGCTACACCTTC. Its protein product is CSASSRERVHGYTF.

This clonotype came up once. This chain links TRBV6-1 with TRBJ2-7, with TRBD1 identical over 9 bases. The CDR3 is 13 residues long. V shed 8 bases and J 3 bases; nucleotides not matched to a gene: 5. CDR1 and CDR2 (germline): MNHNS, SASEGT. The CDR3 loop reads CASGTGWGYEQYF. The CDR3 DNA follows: TGTGCCAGCGGGACAGGGTGGGGCTACGAGCAGTACTTC.

A few counts support this clonotype. The V call is TRBV11-2, the J call TRBJ1-6; 7 positions match TRBD1. The CDR3 extends over 21 amino acids. Germline V gene lookup returns CDR1 SGHAT and CDR2 FQNNGV. V lost 2 bases to trimming and J lost 0 bases; unmatched junction nucleotides: 16. CDR3 sequence reads: CASSLNPGTAGLSSYNSPLHF. CDR3 sequence (DNA): TGTGCCAGCAGCTTAAATCCCGGGACAGCGGGACTGAGCTCCTATAATTCACCCCTCCACTTT.

This chain uses TRBV12-3 or TRBV12-4 with TRBJ2-4; 8 bases map to TRBD1. The end of the DNA fits TRBJ2-5 better, so the J call may be wrong. CDR3 length equals 14 residues. The DNA of the CDR3 is TGTGCCAGCAGCAGGACAGGGCGGACGGAGACCCAGTACTTC. As protein: CASSRTGRTETQYF.

This clonotype has more than one count but fewer than ten. The chain combines TRBV11-1 with TRBJ2-7; D is ambiguous. V was clipped by 3 bases and J by 0 bases, with 9 bases between them. The germline CDR1 and CDR2 sequences are SGHAT and FQDESV (reference sequence). This CDR3 is built from 14 residues. CDR3 nucleotide sequence: TGTGCCAGCAGCTTTGAGGACGGCTCCTACGAGCAGTACTTC. Translation: CASSFEDGSYEQYF. Variable domain in full (rest from reference TRBV11-1 and TRBJ2-7): EAEVAQSPRYKITEKSQAVAFWCDPISGHATLYWYRQILGQGPELLVQFQDESVVDDSQLPKDRFSAERLKGVDSTLKIQPAELGDSAMYLCASSFEDGSYEQYFGPGTRLTVT.

This chain connects TRBV7-2 to TRBJ2-4; TRBD2 matches 11 bases. TRBJ2-7 matches the DNA end more closely, so the J call is doubtful. The CDR3 covers 15 residues. The germline gives CDR1 SGHTA, CDR2 FQGNSA. The CDR3 sequence is CASSTYTSGRYEQYF. In DNA form, the CDR3 reads TGTGCCAGCAGCACCTATACTAGCGGGAGATACGAGCAGTACTTC.

This chain connects TRBV11-3 to TRBJ2-1; D may correspond to TRBD1 or TRBD2 (6 bases each). The germline V and J ends were trimmed by 3 bases and 4 bases, with 10 bases remaining between them. The CDR3 runs 14 residues. CDR1 is SGHNT and CDR2 is YENEEA in the germline V gene. The CDR3 protein is CASSLAGHYNEQFF. The DNA for the CDR3 is TGTGCCAGCAGCTTGGCGGGACATTACAATGAGCAGTTCTTC.

The chain combines TRBV24-1 with TRBJ1-2; 7 positions agree with TRBD1. This CDR3 has 16 amino acids. Germline CDR1 KGHDR, CDR2 SFDVKD. After removal of 4 bases from V and 4 bases from J, the junction contained 11 bases not matched to a gene. The CDR3 is CATSDLGQEGIYGYTF. CDR3 DNA sequence: TGTGCCACCAGTGACTTAGGACAGGAGGGCATCTATGGCTACACCTTC.

The chain combines TRBV5-1 with TRBJ1-1; no firm D call. The CDR3 spans 15 residues. The V gene's germline CDR1 is SGHRS and CDR2 YFSETQ. Between the trimmed V and J ends, which lost 0 bases and 3 bases, there was a span of 12 bases. The CDR3 loop reads CASSLDPRSDTEAFF. In nucleotides, the CDR3 is TGCGCCAGCAGCTTGGATCCGAGAAGCGACACTGAAGCTTTCTTT.

The V gene is TRBV6-2 or TRBV6-3, the J gene TRBJ1-5; D gene ambiguous. The V and J ends lost 0 bases and 6 bases respectively, with 9 bases between them. This CDR3 has 14 amino acids. Looked up from germline, CDR1 is MNHEY and CDR2 is SVGEGT. Here the CDR3 reads CASSYSGSSQPQHF. CDR3 in DNA: TGTGCCAGCAGTTACTCCGGATCGTCTCAGCCCCAGCATTTT.

The chain recombines TRBV20-1 with TRBJ2-3; 8 bases are shared with TRBD2. From germline, CDR1 is DFQATT and CDR2 SNEGSKA (reference sequence). The CDR3 covers 15 residues. With V trimmed by 3 bases and J by 0 bases, 5 bases remained unmatched. The CDR3 protein is CSASGASGSTDTQYF. DNA for the CDR3: TGCAGTGCTAGCGGAGCTAGCGGGAGCACAGATACGCAGTATTTT.

The V and J genes are TRBV7-9 and TRBJ1-1; D is unclear. Trimming removed 5 bases at V and 4 bases at J, with 17 bases between. CDR1 and CDR2 (germline): SEHNR, FQNEAQ (reference sequence). The CDR3 has 15 amino acids. The CDR3 is CASSAGLSPSTEAFF. CDR3 coding DNA: TGTGCCAGCAGCGCCGGACTGAGCCCCAGCACTGAAGCTTTCTTT.

The rearrangement joins TRBV29-1 to TRBJ2-5, with unresolved D. Gene TRBJ2-7 matches the end of the DNA better, so the J call may be wrong. From germline, CDR1 is SQVTM and CDR2 ANQGSEA. This CDR3 is built from 12 residues. The CDR3 loop reads CSVRLRVDEQYF. The CDR3, as DNA: TGCAGCGTCCGGCTTCGGGTTGACGAGCAGTACTTC.

This clonotype was seen only a few times. This chain connects TRBV25-1 to TRBJ2-2, with D perhaps matching TRBD1 (6 bases). Germline V lookup: CDR1 MGHDK, CDR2 SYGVNS. The germline V and J ends were trimmed by 3 bases and 1 base, with 9 bases remaining between them. There are 15 residues in the CDR3. In DNA form, the CDR3 reads TGTGCCAGCAGTGATAGGGGACAGAACACCGGGGAGCTGTTTTTT. Its protein product is CASSDRGQNTGELFF.

The chain has TRBV29-1 and TRBJ2-1; 13 nucleotides align to TRBD2. The CDR3 has 14 amino acids. Germline assignment: CDR1 SQVTM and CDR2 ANQGSEA. The ends lost 7 bases at V and 7 bases at J; junction bases unmatched: 7. The CDR3 protein is CSGTLAGGRNEQFF. CDR3 DNA: TGCAGCGGGACACTAGCGGGAGGGAGGAATGAGCAGTTCTTC.